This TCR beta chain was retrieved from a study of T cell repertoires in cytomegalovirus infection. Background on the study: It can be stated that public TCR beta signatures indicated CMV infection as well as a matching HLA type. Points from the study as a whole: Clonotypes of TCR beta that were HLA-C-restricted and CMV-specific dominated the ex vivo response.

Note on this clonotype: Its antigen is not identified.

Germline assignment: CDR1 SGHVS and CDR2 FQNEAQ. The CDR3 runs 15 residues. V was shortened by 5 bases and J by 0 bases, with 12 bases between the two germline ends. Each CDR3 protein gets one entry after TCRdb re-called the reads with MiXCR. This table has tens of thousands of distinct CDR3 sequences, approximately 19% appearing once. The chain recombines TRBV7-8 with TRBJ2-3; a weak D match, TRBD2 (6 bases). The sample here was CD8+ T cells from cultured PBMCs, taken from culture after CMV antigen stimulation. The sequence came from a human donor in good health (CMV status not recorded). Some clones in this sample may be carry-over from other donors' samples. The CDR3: CASSPASESTDTQYF. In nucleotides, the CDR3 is TGTGCCAGCAGCCCTGCTAGCGAGAGCACAGATACGCAGTATTTT.